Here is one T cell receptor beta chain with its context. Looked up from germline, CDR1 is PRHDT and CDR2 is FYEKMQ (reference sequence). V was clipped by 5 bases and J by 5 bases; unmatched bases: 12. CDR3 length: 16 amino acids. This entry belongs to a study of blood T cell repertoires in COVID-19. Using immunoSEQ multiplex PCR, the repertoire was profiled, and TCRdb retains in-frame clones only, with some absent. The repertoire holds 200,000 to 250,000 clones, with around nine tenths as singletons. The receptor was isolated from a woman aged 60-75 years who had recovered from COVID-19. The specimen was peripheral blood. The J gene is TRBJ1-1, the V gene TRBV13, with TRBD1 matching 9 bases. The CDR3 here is CASSPGDRVFGTEAFF. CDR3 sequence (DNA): TGTGCCAGCAGCCCAGGGGACAGGGTGTTTGGGACTGAAGCTTTCTTT. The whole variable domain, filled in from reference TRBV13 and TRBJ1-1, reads AAGVIQSPRHLIKEKRETATLKCYPIPRHDTVYWYQQGPGQDPQFLISFYEKMQSDKGSIPDRFSAQQFSDYHSELNMSSLELGDSALYFCASSPGDRVFGTEAFFGQGTRLTVV.